The 30 T cell receptor beta chains presented below share a single source sample, sequenced in a study of memory CD4+ T cells and cytomegalovirus serostatus. This table comes from immunoSEQ multiplex PCR, and its TCRdb copy is limited to in-frame clones, with some not included. The sample includes around 61,000 clones, around 80% of them seen just once. Single viable CD3+CD4+CD8-CD45RO+ cells were sorted as the memory CD4+ T cells. Sequencing was carried out using memory CD4+ T cells from blood. The receptor source for this set is an adult in good health and CMV-seronegative.

V and J are TRBV6-5 and TRBJ1-6, with a weak D call TRBD1 (5 bases). The CDR3 extends over 13 amino acids. V was clipped by 5 bases and J by 7 bases, with 9 bases between them. The V gene's germline CDR1 is MNHEY and CDR2 SVGAGI. The CDR3 is CASSGQKNSPLHF. The CDR3 DNA is TGTGCCAGCAGTGGACAAAAAAATTCACCCCTCCACTTT.

The chain carries TRBV13 and TRBJ2-2; 14 bases match TRBD2. V lost 6 bases and J lost 6; bases outside the gene matches: 12. The CDR3 totals 18 residues. Germline lookup yields CDR1 PRHDT and CDR2 FYEKMQ (reference sequence). The CDR3 DNA reads TGTGCCAGCAGTTTTACGGGACTAGCGGGGGCGGTAGCCGGGGAGCTGTTTTTT. Protein sequence: CASSFTGLAGAVAGELFF. Drawing the rest from reference TRBV13 and TRBJ2-2, the complete variable domain is AAGVIQSPRHLIKEKRETATLKCYPIPRHDTVYWYQQGPGQDPQFLISFYEKMQSDKGSIPDRFSAQQFSDYHSELNMSSLELGDSALYFCASSFTGLAGAVAGELFFGEGSRLTVL.

The genes are TRBV6-5 and TRBJ2-2; D is undetermined. CDR3 length: 12 residues. Germline values: CDR1 MNHEY, CDR2 SVGAGI. Trimming removed 6 bases from V and 6 bases from J, with 8 bases in between. This CDR3 is CASSFRPGELFF. CDR3 DNA sequence: TGTGCCAGCAGCTTTCGCCCCGGGGAGCTGTTTTTT.

The chain recombines TRBV7-9 with TRBJ1-6; the D gene is possibly TRBD1 (5 bases). The CDR3 spans 16 residues. The germline gives CDR1 SEHNR, CDR2 FQNEAQ (reference sequence). Trimming shortened V by 5 bases and J by 7 bases, and 18 bases separated the two germline ends. CDR3 sequence: CASSPRWVRGNSPLHF. DNA of the CDR3: TGTGCCAGCAGCCCCAGGTGGGTAAGGGGCAATTCACCCCTCCACTTT.

The gene calls are TRBV7-9 and TRBJ1-2; D is possibly TRBD1 (5 bases). The V gene's germline CDR1 is SEHNR and CDR2 FQNEAQ (reference sequence). V lost 6 bases to trimming and J lost 9 bases, with 20 bases between them. This CDR3 contains 14 residues. Here the CDR3 reads CASRPARDRPSYTF. For the CDR3, the DNA is TGTGCCAGCAGGCCAGCCCGGGACCGCCCAAGCTACACCTTC. Together with reference TRBV7-9 and TRBJ1-2, the CDR3 gives the full variable domain: DTGVSQNPRHKITKRGQNVTFRCDPISEHNRLYWYRQTLGQGPEFLTYFQNEAQLEKSRLLSDRFSAERPKGSFSTLEIQRTEQGDSAMYLCASRPARDRPSYTFGSGTRLTVV.

As regards this clone: Distinct nucleotide sequences in the sample also encode this CDR3. The chain has TRBV4-2 and TRBJ2-1; D is unresolved. The CDR3 is 14 amino acids. CDR1 LGHNA and CDR2 YNFKEQ come from the germline V gene. V gave up 2 bases and J gave up 5 bases, with 10 bases separating them. The CDR3 nucleotides are TGTGCCAGCAGCCAATATAATCGGAACAATGAGCAGTTCTTC. Translating it yields CASSQYNRNNEQFF.

The rearrangement links TRBV2 to TRBJ2-2; D may be TRBD1 (5 bases). The V end was cut by 6 bases, the J end by 1 base, with 9 bases between. This CDR3 contains 14 residues. The V gene's germline CDR1 is SNHLY and CDR2 FYNNEI. DNA for the CDR3: TGTGCCAGCAGATTCACAGGGAACACCGGGGAGCTGTTTTTT. Protein: CASRFTGNTGELFF. Full variable domain (missing parts from reference TRBV2 and TRBJ2-2): EPEVTQTPSHQVTQMGQEVILRCVPISNHLYFYWYRQILGQKVEFLVSFYNNEISEKSEIFDDQFSVERPDGSNFTLKIRSTKLEDSAMYFCASRFTGNTGELFFGEGSRLTVL.

The genes are TRBV7-2 and TRBJ2-5; D is ambiguous. The germline gives CDR1 SGHTA, CDR2 FQGNSA. CDR3 length equals 12 residues. The ends were cut back, 4 bases at V and 5 bases at J, with 8 bases in the middle. The CDR3 loop is CASSYYGETQYF. CDR3 nucleotides: TGTGCCAGCAGCTACTACGGGGAGACCCAGTACTTC.

Notes on this clone: One end of the junction varies from germline; a read error may be responsible. J is TRBJ1-4 and V is TRBV2; D remains unclear. CDR1 is SNHLY, CDR2 FYNNEI, per germline. The CDR3 spans 11 residues. The DNA for the CDR3 is TGTGCCAGCGGGCAGGATGAAAAACTGCTTTTT. It yields the protein CASGQDEKLLF.

The chain employs TRBV10-3 and TRBJ2-2, with D maybe TRBD1 (6 bases). Per germline, CDR1 ENHRY and CDR2 SYGVKD. Trimming stripped 3 bases from V and 7 bases from J, with 9 bases between. This CDR3 comprises 13 residues. Here the CDR3 DNA reads TGTGCCATCAGTGAACAGGGAAACGGGGAGCTGTTTTTT. Translation: CAISEQGNGELFF.

The V and J genes are TRBV25-1 and TRBJ2-3; the D call may be TRBD1 or TRBD2 (6 bases each). The CDR3 extends over 17 amino acids. CDR1 and CDR2 from the germline V gene are MGHDK and SYGVNS. Between the trimmed V and J ends, which lost 4 bases and 2 bases, there was a span of 19 bases. CDR3 in amino acids: CASSGLRGGPFTDTQYF. The CDR3 nucleotides are TGTGCCAGCAGTGGGCTGAGAGGGGGGCCCTTCACAGATACGCAGTATTTT.

This clone turned up a few times. The rearrangement uses TRBV2 and TRBJ2-5; 11 nucleotides agree with TRBD2. The CDR3 is 15 residues long. Germline V gene lookup returns CDR1 SNHLY and CDR2 FYNNEI. The junction had 6 bases not matched to a gene; V was cut back by 8 bases and J by 1 base. The CDR3 coding sequence is TGTGCCAGCGCCCTACTAGCGGGGGTCCAAGAGACCCAGTACTTC. Its translation: CASALLAGVQETQYF.

The genes are TRBV18 and TRBJ2-1; 8 bases line up with TRBD2. The CDR3 consists of 19 residues. Trimming cost V 0 bases and J 0 bases; bases outside gene matches: 10. From germline, CDR1 is KGHSH and CDR2 LQKENI. CDR3 bases: TGTGCCAGCTCACCACCGATAGGTTTAGCGGGGAGCTCCTACAATGAGCAGTTCTTC. Translation: CASSPPIGLAGSSYNEQFF.

The V gene is TRBV28, the J gene TRBJ1-2; a weak D match, TRBD1 (6 bases). Trimming removed 8 bases from V and 2 bases from J, with 12 bases in between. This CDR3 contains 13 residues. CDR1 is MDHEN, CDR2 SYDVKM, per germline. CDR3 sequence (DNA): TGTGCCAGCGCCGGGGGGGGCAACTATGGCTACACCTTC. It is translated as CASAGGGNYGYTF.

The chain has TRBV7-2 and TRBJ1-5; no reliable D call. The ends were cut back, 5 bases at V and 0 bases at J, with 11 bases in the middle. The germline CDR1 and CDR2 sequences are SGHTA and FQGNSA. The CDR3 is made up of 15 amino acids. CDR3 region: CASSPWAVSNQPQHF. For the CDR3, the DNA is TGTGCCAGCAGCCCATGGGCAGTTAGCAATCAGCCCCAGCATTTT.

The rearrangement uses TRBV25-1 and TRBJ2-1; tentative D call: TRBD1 (5 bases). The V gene's germline CDR1 is MGHDK and CDR2 SYGVNS. Trimming removed 2 bases at V and 10 bases at J, with 9 bases between. The CDR3 sequence is 12 residues long. This CDR3 reads CASSEEYREQFF. CDR3 sequence (DNA): TGTGCCAGCAGTGAAGAGTACAGGGAGCAGTTCTTC.

The genes are TRBV29-1 and TRBJ1-1, with D possibly matching TRBD1 (6 bases). V was trimmed by 6 bases and J by 5 bases, leaving 13 bases between them. There are 12 residues in the CDR3. Germline V gene sequence: CDR1 SQVTM, CDR2 ANQGSEA. CDR3 DNA sequence: TGCAGCGTCCTGCCCACAGGGACTGAAGCTTTCTTT. Translation: CSVLPTGTEAFF.

V gene TRBV27 combines with J gene TRBJ2-7, with 14 bases fitting TRBD2. V trimming: 5 bases; J trimming: 5 bases; junction bases outside the gene matches: 14. CDR3 size: 18 residues. Germline V gene lookup returns CDR1 MNHEY and CDR2 SMNVEV (reference sequence). CDR3 DNA: TGTGCCAGCAGTACCCGACTAGCGGGGGGGCCAACTTACAACGAGCAGTACTTC. It specifies CASSTRLAGGPTYNEQYF.

The rearrangement joins TRBV30 to TRBJ1-2; D remains unclear. V lost 4 bases to trimming and J lost 7 bases, with 13 bases between them. From germline, CDR1 is GTSNPN and CDR2 SVGIG (reference sequence). This CDR3 comprises 12 residues. The CDR3 DNA follows: TGTGCCTGGAAAGGCCAGTTAGGTGGCTACACCTTC. Its translation: CAWKGQLGGYTF.

The genes are TRBV5-1 and TRBJ2-7; tentative D call: TRBD1 (5 bases). The CDR3 length is 14 residues. CDR1 and CDR2 from the germline V gene are SGHRS and YFSETQ. Trimming removed 3 bases at V and 0 bases at J, with 10 bases between. CDR3 sequence: CASSSQGSSYEQYF. The CDR3 DNA sequence: TGCGCCAGCAGCTCGCAGGGAAGCTCCTACGAGCAGTACTTC. Looking up the rest from reference TRBV5-1 and TRBJ2-7 gives the full variable domain: KAGVTQTPRYLIKTRGQQVTLSCSPISGHRSVSWYQQTPGQGLQFLFEYFSETQRNKGNFPGRFSGRQFSNSRSEMNVSTLELGDSALYLCASSSQGSSYEQYFGPGTRLTVT.

J is TRBJ1-1 and V is TRBV10-3; perhaps TRBD1 as D (6 bases). The germline CDR1 and CDR2 sequences are ENHRY and SYGVKD. Trimming took 0 bases from V and 4 from J, leaving 12 bases between them. CDR3 length: 15 amino acids. The CDR3 coding sequence is TGTGCCATCAGTGAGTCAACAGGGATTGGCACTGAAGCTTTCTTT. The encoded protein is CAISESTGIGTEAFF.

The V and J genes are TRBV7-6 and TRBJ2-6; 7 bases are a match to TRBD2. V was pared by 5 bases and J by 6 bases, with 10 bases of the junction left unmatched. Germline CDR1 reads SGHVS; CDR2 reads FNYEAQ. The CDR3 sequence is 16 residues long. This CDR3 is CASSGLVGGEANVLTF. The DNA of the CDR3 is TGTGCCAGCAGCGGCCTGGTGGGGGGGGAGGCCAACGTCCTGACTTTC.

This clone appeared a single time. The chain uses TRBV4-3 and TRBJ1-4; D call uncertain. The CDR3 sequence is 16 residues long. The germline V gene has CDR1 LGHNA and CDR2 YSLEER. The germline V and J ends were trimmed by 3 bases and 8 bases, with 19 bases remaining between them. The CDR3 loop reads CASSQTPGPFHEKLFF. The CDR3 DNA is TGCGCCAGCAGCCAGACACCCGGCCCTTTTCACGAAAAACTGTTTTTT.

The gene calls are TRBV6-6 and TRBJ2-7; TRBD2 matches at 8 bases. Germline lookup yields CDR1 MNHNY and CDR2 SVGAGI (reference sequence). J was trimmed by 1 base and V by 6 bases; bases with no gene match: 8. The CDR3 is 15 residues long. CDR3 sequence (DNA): TGTGCCAGCAGCCGGGGGGGCGTCCAATCCTACGAGCAGTACTTC. It encodes CASSRGGVQSYEQYF.

This clone was detected once. This rearrangement joins TRBV11-1 to TRBJ2-5, with no clear D. This CDR3 has 11 residues. Trimming pared 3 bases from V and 5 bases from J, leaving 4 bases between. The germline gives CDR1 SGHAT, CDR2 FQDESV (reference sequence). CDR3 DNA: TGTGCCAGCAGCTTGGGGGAGACCCAGTACTTC. Its protein is CASSLGETQYF. The full variable domain, in which reference TRBV11-1 and TRBJ2-5 provide the parts outside the CDR3, is EAEVAQSPRYKITEKSQAVAFWCDPISGHATLYWYRQILGQGPELLVQFQDESVVDDSQLPKDRFSAERLKGVDSTLKIQPAELGDSAMYLCASSLGETQYFGPGTRLLVL.

V usage is TRBV2 and J usage is TRBJ1-5; 9 bases fit TRBD1. With 9 bases clipped from V and 7 bases from J, the junction kept 10 bases outside the gene matches. The length of the CDR3 is 14 residues. The germline V gene has CDR1 SNHLY and CDR2 FYNNEI. CDR3 nucleotides: TGTGCCAGTGTGGACAGGGGCACTCCACAGCCCCAGCATTTT. Translation: CASVDRGTPQPQHF.

The V and J genes are TRBV21-1 and TRBJ1-2. TRBV21-1 represents a pseudogene. CDR3 length equals 20 residues. This CDR3 reads CASSKACSIRAGRSNYGYTF. CDR3 DNA: TGTGCCAGCAGCAAAGCGTGTAGTATCAGGGCGGGACGGTCTAACTATGGCTACACCTTC.

V gene TRBV11-3 combines with J gene TRBJ2-1; 15 nucleotides line up with TRBD2. CDR3 length: 16 residues. CDR1 and CDR2 (germline): SGHNT, YENEEA. The trim removed 1 base at V and 7 bases at J, leaving 2 bases unmatched. The CDR3 DNA reads TGTGCCAGCAGCTTAGGGACTAGCGGGGGGGCTAATGAGCAGTTCTTC. This sequence encodes CASSLGTSGGANEQFF.

This clone appeared a single time. V is TRBV7-2 and J is TRBJ1-1; D not resolved. CDR1 is SGHTA and CDR2 is FQGNSA in the germline V gene. The V gene lost 9 bases and the J gene lost 3 bases, with 14 bases spanning the gap. This CDR3 region has 13 residues. CDR3 nucleotides: TGTGCCAGTCGGTCCACTCGGGACACTGAAGCTTTCTTT. It specifies CASRSTRDTEAFF.

The J gene is TRBJ2-3, the V gene TRBV7-2, with 8 bases aligning to TRBD2. The germline V gene has CDR1 SGHTA and CDR2 FQGNSA. After removal of 5 bases from V and 1 base from J, the junction contained 14 bases not matched to a gene. The CDR3 has 18 residues. CDR3 in DNA: TGTGCCAGCAGCGGGCGACTAAAGGGCGGGGGGCGCACAGATACGCAGTATTTT. It encodes CASSGRLKGGGRTDTQYF.